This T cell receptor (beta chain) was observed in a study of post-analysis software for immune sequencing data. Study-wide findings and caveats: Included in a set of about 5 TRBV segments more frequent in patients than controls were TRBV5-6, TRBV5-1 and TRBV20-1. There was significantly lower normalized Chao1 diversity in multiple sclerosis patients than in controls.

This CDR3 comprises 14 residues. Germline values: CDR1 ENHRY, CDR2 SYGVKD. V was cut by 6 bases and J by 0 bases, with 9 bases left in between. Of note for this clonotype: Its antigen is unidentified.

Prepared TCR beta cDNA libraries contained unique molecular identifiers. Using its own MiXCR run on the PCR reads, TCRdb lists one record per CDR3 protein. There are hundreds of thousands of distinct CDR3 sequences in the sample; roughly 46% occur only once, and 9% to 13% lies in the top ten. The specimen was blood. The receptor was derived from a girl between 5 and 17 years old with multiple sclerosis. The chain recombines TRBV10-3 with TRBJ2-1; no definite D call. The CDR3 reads CAISSWSSYNEQFF. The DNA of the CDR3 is TGTGCCATCAGCTCGTGGAGCTCCTACAATGAGCAGTTCTTC.